The rows below give T cell receptor beta chains drawn from one sample of a study of blood T cell repertoires in COVID-19. Produced via immunoSEQ multiplex PCR; TCRdb's table is partial and in-frame only. Of approximately 260,000 clones detected, 80% to 90% appear once; the ten largest clones hold under 5%. The sample comprised PBMCs or T cells enriched from blood (not recorded which). These receptors were collected from a man aged 25 to 45 with acute COVID-19. The CDR3 runs from the conserved cysteine through the conserved F or W. Each record gives: CDR3 protein, CDR3 DNA, D gene, V gene, J gene, clone size. The D gene is left open where the match is weak. Size is stated for part of the rows, as once, few or many counts, or as a class when the clone is expanded.

CDR3 protein: CASSRLAGAQETQYF; CDR3 DNA: TGTGCCAGCAGTCGACTAGCGGGGGCGCAAGAGACCCAGTACTTC; D gene: TRBD2; V gene: TRBV6-5; J gene: TRBJ2-5; clone size: once
CDR3 protein: CATGGDNDRTDTQYF; CDR3 DNA: TGTGCCACCGGAGGGGATAATGACCGCACAGATACGCAGTATTTT; D gene: .; V gene: TRBV24-1; J gene: TRBJ2-3; clone size: .
CDR3 protein: CASSYSSGANVLTF; CDR3 DNA: TGTGCCAGCAGCTACAGCTCTGGGGCCAACGTCCTGACTTTC; D gene: .; V gene: TRBV27; J gene: TRBJ2-6; clone size: .
CDR3 protein: CATSDFGPDSRAHEQFF; CDR3 DNA: TGTGCCACCAGTGATTTTGGTCCGGACAGCCGGGCCCATGAGCAGTTCTTC; D gene: .; V gene: TRBV24-1; J gene: TRBJ2-1; clone size: .
CDR3 protein: CASSLRTSFNEQFF; CDR3 DNA: TGTGCCAGCAGCCTTAGGACTAGCTTTAATGAGCAGTTCTTC; D gene: TRBD2; V gene: TRBV3-1/TRBV3-2; J gene: TRBJ2-1; clone size: .
CDR3 protein: CATSEAGTLNYGYTF; CDR3 DNA: TGTGCCACCAGTGAGGCCGGGACACTTAACTATGGCTACACCTTC; D gene: .; V gene: TRBV24-1; J gene: TRBJ1-2; clone size: .
CDR3 protein: CASSRRDSINEQFF; CDR3 DNA: TGTGCCAGCAGCCGCCGGGACAGCATAAATGAGCAGTTCTTC; D gene: TRBD1; V gene: TRBV14; J gene: TRBJ2-1; clone size: .
CDR3 protein: CASSDLGTEAFF; CDR3 DNA: TGTGCCAGCAGCGACTTAGGCACTGAAGCTTTCTTT; D gene: .; V gene: TRBV7-8; J gene: TRBJ1-1; clone size: .
CDR3 protein: CTSSAGETANYGYTF; CDR3 DNA: TGTACCAGCAGTGCCGGGGAAACCGCTAACTATGGCTACACCTTC; D gene: .; V gene: TRBV6-6; J gene: TRBJ1-2; clone size: .
CDR3 protein: CASSQEPRGSNYGYTF; CDR3 DNA: TGCGCCAGCAGCCAAGAACCCCGGGGGTCTAACTATGGCTACACCTTC; D gene: .; V gene: TRBV4-3; J gene: TRBJ1-2; clone size: once
CDR3 protein: CASSPGSTNEKLFF; CDR3 DNA: TGTGCCAGCAGCCCAGGATCGACTAATGAAAAACTGTTTTTT; D gene: .; V gene: TRBV28; J gene: TRBJ1-4; clone size: .
CDR3 protein: CASSSGGGNYGYTF; CDR3 DNA: TGTGCCAGCAGCTCGGGGGGAGGAAACTATGGCTACACCTTC; D gene: .; V gene: TRBV7-8; J gene: TRBJ1-2; clone size: .
CDR3 protein: CASSGTGLFEEGYTF; CDR3 DNA: TGTGCCAGCAGCGGGACAGGACTTTTCGAAGAGGGCTACACCTTC; D gene: TRBD1; V gene: TRBV5-4; J gene: TRBJ1-2; clone size: .
CDR3 protein: CASSTSGGEAFF; CDR3 DNA: TGTGCCAGCAGCACCTCCGGGGGGGAAGCTTTCTTT; D gene: .; V gene: TRBV7-8; J gene: TRBJ1-1; clone size: once
CDR3 protein: CASSLRETGAFDGEQFF; CDR3 DNA: TGTGCCAGCAGCTTGAGAGAGACAGGAGCATTTGATGGTGAGCAGTTCTTC; D gene: .; V gene: TRBV5-1; J gene: TRBJ2-1; clone size: .
CDR3 protein: CASRPGQGTYGYTF; CDR3 DNA: TGTGCCAGCAGGCCGGGACAGGGTACCTATGGCTACACCTTC; D gene: TRBD1; V gene: TRBV28; J gene: TRBJ1-2; clone size: .
CDR3 protein: CASSPGFRNTIYF; CDR3 DNA: TGTGCCAGCAGTCCAGGGTTTCGAAACACCATATATTTT; D gene: .; V gene: TRBV2; J gene: TRBJ1-3; clone size: few
CDR3 protein: CASSFSGGSRGETQYF; CDR3 DNA: TGTGCCAGCAGCTTCTCTGGCGGGAGTCGCGGAGAGACCCAGTACTTC; D gene: TRBD2; V gene: TRBV5-8; J gene: TRBJ2-5; clone size: once
CDR3 protein: CASSPLAGARETQYF; CDR3 DNA: TGTGCCAGCAGCCCCTTAGCGGGAGCCCGGGAGACCCAGTACTTC; D gene: TRBD2; V gene: TRBV11-3; J gene: TRBJ2-5; clone size: .
CDR3 protein: CASSIDPPTGDGYTF; CDR3 DNA: TGTGCCAGTAGTATAGACCCACCTACAGGGGACGGCTACACCTTC; D gene: TRBD1; V gene: TRBV19; J gene: TRBJ1-2; clone size: .
CDR3 protein: CASSMYAGAVTDTQYF; CDR3 DNA: TGTGCCAGTAGTATGTACGCGGGGGCGGTCACAGATACGCAGTATTTT; D gene: .; V gene: TRBV19; J gene: TRBJ2-3; clone size: .
CDR3 protein: CASSLSGGPQHF; CDR3 DNA: TGTGCCAGCAGCCTCTCCGGGGGGCCCCAGCATTTT; D gene: .; V gene: TRBV3-1/TRBV3-2; J gene: TRBJ1-5; clone size: .
CDR3 protein: CSVDPGYDQPQHF; CDR3 DNA: TGCAGCGTTGACCCAGGGTACGATCAGCCCCAGCATTTT; D gene: .; V gene: TRBV29-1; J gene: TRBJ1-5; clone size: .
CDR3 protein: CASSYGTLADTQYF; CDR3 DNA: TGTGCCAGCAGCTACGGGACTTTGGCAGATACGCAGTATTTT; D gene: .; V gene: TRBV7-8; J gene: TRBJ2-3; clone size: .
CDR3 protein: CASTDRGLEAPLHF; CDR3 DNA: TGTGCCAGCACCGACAGGGGCCTAGAGGCACCCCTCCACTTT; D gene: TRBD1; V gene: TRBV6-6; J gene: TRBJ1-6; clone size: .
CDR3 protein: CASSLGLGGRGYTF; CDR3 DNA: TGTGCCAGCAGTTTAGGTTTGGGGGGGCGAGGCTACACCTTC; D gene: .; V gene: TRBV28; J gene: TRBJ1-2; clone size: .
CDR3 protein: CASSPAGGRETQYF; CDR3 DNA: TGTGCCAGCAGCCCAGCGGGGGGGCGAGAGACCCAGTACTTC; D gene: TRBD2; V gene: TRBV11-2; J gene: TRBJ2-5; clone size: .
CDR3 protein: CASSLDAGPLSNQPQHF; CDR3 DNA: TGTGCCAGCAGCTTAGATGCAGGGCCACTAAGCAATCAGCCCCAGCATTTT; D gene: .; V gene: TRBV7-2; J gene: TRBJ1-5; clone size: few
CDR3 protein: CASSLPLSGTGALTGELFF; CDR3 DNA: TGTGCCAGCAGTTTACCCCTCTCCGGGACAGGGGCTCTTACCGGGGAGCTGTTTTTT; D gene: TRBD1; V gene: TRBV28; J gene: TRBJ2-2; clone size: .
CDR3 protein: CASSLGRGEQNYGYTF; CDR3 DNA: TGTGCCAGCAGCTTAGGTCGCGGGGAGCAGAACTATGGCTACACCTTC; D gene: .; V gene: TRBV7-9; J gene: TRBJ1-2; clone size: .
CDR3 protein: CASSLVIRTSGSGNEQFF; CDR3 DNA: TGTGCCAGCAGCTTAGTCATACGGACTAGCGGGAGTGGCAATGAGCAGTTCTTC; D gene: TRBD2; V gene: TRBV7-9; J gene: TRBJ2-1; clone size: .
CDR3 protein: CATHRQGHKDSGRWDTQYF; CDR3 DNA: TGCGCCACCCACCGCCAGGGACACAAGGATAGCGGGAGGTGGGATACGCAGTATTTT; D gene: TRBD2; V gene: TRBV10-1; J gene: TRBJ2-3; clone size: once
CDR3 protein: CASRTGGRGGELFF; CDR3 DNA: TGTGCCAGCAGGACGGGGGGGCGAGGCGGGGAGCTGTTTTTT; D gene: TRBD2; V gene: TRBV27; J gene: TRBJ2-2; clone size: .
CDR3 protein: CASSNLAGPGELFF; CDR3 DNA: TGTGCCAGTAGTAATCTAGCGGGCCCCGGGGAGCTGTTTTTT; D gene: TRBD2; V gene: TRBV19; J gene: TRBJ2-2; clone size: .
CDR3 protein: CASSLGVVAEAFF; CDR3 DNA: TGTGCCAGCAGTTTGGGCGTGGTTGCTGAAGCTTTCTTT; D gene: .; V gene: TRBV12-3/TRBV12-4; J gene: TRBJ1-1; clone size: once
CDR3 protein: CASSPWGDTEAFF; CDR3 DNA: TGTGCCAGCAGCCCCTGGGGGGACACTGAAGCTTTCTTT; D gene: .; V gene: TRBV27; J gene: TRBJ1-1; clone size: .
CDR3 protein: CASRQEQGRGNQPQHF; CDR3 DNA: TGTGCCAGCAGGCAGGAACAGGGGCGGGGCAATCAGCCCCAGCATTTT; D gene: TRBD1; V gene: TRBV28; J gene: TRBJ1-5; clone size: .
CDR3 protein: CASTAIGQFGSPLHF; CDR3 DNA: TGTGCCAGCACCGCCATTGGACAATTTGGTTCACCCCTCCACTTT; D gene: .; V gene: TRBV5-4; J gene: TRBJ1-6; clone size: .
CDR3 protein: CASSFRRAGPGGAFF; CDR3 DNA: TGTGCCAGCAGTTTCCGCCGGGCGGGCCCCGGTGGGGCTTTCTTT; D gene: .; V gene: TRBV27; J gene: TRBJ1-1; clone size: once
CDR3 protein: CASSSSRIQGNTGELFF; CDR3 DNA: TGCGCCAGCAGCTCCTCTAGAATACAGGGTAACACCGGGGAGCTGTTTTTT; D gene: .; V gene: TRBV5-1; J gene: TRBJ2-2; clone size: .
CDR3 protein: CASSFTETGLEKLFF; CDR3 DNA: TGTGCCAGCAGCTTCACTGAGACAGGGCTTGAAAAACTGTTTTTT; D gene: TRBD1; V gene: TRBV7-9; J gene: TRBJ1-4; clone size: .
CDR3 protein: CASSFTGTSGGDEQFF; CDR3 DNA: TGTGCCAGCAGCTTCACCGGGACTAGCGGGGGTGATGAGCAGTTCTTC; D gene: TRBD2; V gene: TRBV7-2; J gene: TRBJ2-1; clone size: once
CDR3 protein: CASSLSGQEQFF; CDR3 DNA: TGTGCCAGCAGTCTTTCGGGACAGGAGCAGTTCTTC; D gene: TRBD1; V gene: TRBV6-5; J gene: TRBJ2-1; clone size: .
CDR3 protein: CATEGGSNEQFF; CDR3 DNA: TGTGCCACCGAGGGAGGGAGCAATGAGCAGTTCTTC; D gene: TRBD2; V gene: TRBV24-1; J gene: TRBJ2-1; clone size: .
CDR3 protein: CAISGTGLTEAFF; CDR3 DNA: TGTGCCATCAGCGGGACAGGGTTGACTGAAGCTTTCTTT; D gene: TRBD1; V gene: TRBV10-3; J gene: TRBJ1-1; clone size: once
CDR3 protein: CASSVDPNYGYTF; CDR3 DNA: TGTGCCAGCAGCGTAGATCCAAACTATGGCTACACCTTC; D gene: .; V gene: TRBV9; J gene: TRBJ1-2; clone size: once
CDR3 protein: CASSQDVWAPSYNEQFF; CDR3 DNA: TGTGCCAGCAGCCAAGACGTTTGGGCGCCCTCCTACAATGAGCAGTTCTTC; D gene: .; V gene: TRBV3-1/TRBV3-2; J gene: TRBJ2-1; clone size: .